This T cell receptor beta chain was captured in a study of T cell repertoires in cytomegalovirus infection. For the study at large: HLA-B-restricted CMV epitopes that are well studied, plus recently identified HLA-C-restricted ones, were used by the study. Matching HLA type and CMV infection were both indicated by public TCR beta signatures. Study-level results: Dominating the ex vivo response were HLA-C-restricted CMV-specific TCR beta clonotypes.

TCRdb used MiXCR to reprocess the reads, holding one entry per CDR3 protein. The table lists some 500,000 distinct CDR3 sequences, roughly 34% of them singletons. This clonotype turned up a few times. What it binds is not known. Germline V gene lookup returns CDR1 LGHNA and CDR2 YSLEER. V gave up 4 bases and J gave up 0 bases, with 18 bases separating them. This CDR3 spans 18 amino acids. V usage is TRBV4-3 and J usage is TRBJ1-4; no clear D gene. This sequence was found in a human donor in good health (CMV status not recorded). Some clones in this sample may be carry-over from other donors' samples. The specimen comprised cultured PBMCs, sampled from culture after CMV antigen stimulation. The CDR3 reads CASSRERHRGSTNEKLFF. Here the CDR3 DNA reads TGCGCCAGCAGCCGGGAAAGGCATCGGGGTTCAACTAATGAAAAACTGTTTTTT.